This T cell receptor (beta chain) came from a study of blood T cell repertoires in COVID-19 (dated by TCRdb to about 2020). Notes on the research overall: Samples covering the acute and convalescent phases of COVID-19 were provided by collaborators in the United States, Italy and Spain. The material from the prospective study consisted of cDNA or gDNA derived from T cells, B-cell-depleted T cells, or PBMCs. A de-identified subject ID, COVID-19 status, age in years and sex were almost always included in the sample metadata. Subjects who had been exposed to COVID-19, were actively infected with it, or had recovered from it provided the deeply sampled blood TCRbeta repertoires that made up the dataset. HLA class I and class II types, where available, came from metadata supplied by the sample provider rather than from assay-based typing. The samples were drawn from the first 160 participants of the ongoing ImmuneRACE study and from over 950 subjects provided by 6 global collaborators. A freely available public database, intended as a resource for researchers studying the immune response to SARS-CoV-2, is where the repertoires were released.

The immunoSEQ Assay, a bias-controlled multiplex PCR, was used to amplify TCRbeta CDR3 regions from genomic DNA. The authors' pipeline ran thus. Within the assay, amplification of reference gene primers was used to estimate how many nucleated cells each sample contained. Sequence reads were collapsed and filtered to measure the absolute abundance of every unique TCRbeta CDR3 rearrangement. For each sample, productive Simpson clonality was calculated by taking the square root of Simpson's diversity index across productive rearrangements. In TCRdb, the immuneACCESS table is reduced to in-frame sequences with V and J assigned. These tables do not hold every clone; where another copy was compared, an unresolved V gene accounts for under half, and the others remain unexplained. That table furnishes V, J and clone size, whereas the DNA furnished D and trimming. The sample yields 250,000 to 350,000 clones; around 86% were counted once. The ten largest clonotypes hold 2% to 2.5% of the sample.

The CDR3 spans 16 residues, from the cysteine through the phenylalanine. Of all the DNA, just the CDR3 is kept, 48 bases in frame from base 1. V and J are truncated by 3 bases and 4 bases respectively, leaving an intervening sequence of 16 bases. CDR1 ENHRY and CDR2 SYGVKD were looked up in the germline V gene. To note about this clone: No cognate antigen has been identified for it. Per-base quality was not reported, and no clone a single base away is much larger than it.

The research as a whole found: How much clinical and demographic metadata was included differed by source and by participant, and the metadata was provided uncurated.

A second Seattle source provided samples from volunteer blood donors who had recovered from COVID-19. Whole blood was collected in K2EDTA tubes by collaborating institutions according to the institutions' own protocols. For TCRbeta analysis, collaborators shipped samples as frozen whole blood, isolated PBMCs, or DNA extracted from either of those sample types. Sequencing was performed on peripheral blood. This receptor was obtained from a woman aged 25-40 years who had recovered from COVID-19. Recombination connected TRBV10-3 to TRBJ1-3, with no reliable assignment of the D segment. The nucleotide sequence reads as follows: TGTGCCATCAGTGAATTGGAGGGATTAGGAGGAAACACCATATATTTT. Its translation reads: CAISELEGLGGNTIYF.